Listed here are 16 T cell receptor beta chains from one sample, sequenced in a study of cytomegalovirus exposure and HLA in healthy donors. PCR was performed using 60 Vbeta and 13 Jbeta primers. Profiled with immunoSEQ multiplex PCR; TCRdb holds only in-frame clones, not every one. Here the sample spans approximately 75,000 clones, approximately 80% being singletons. The sequenced sample was PBMCs. The receptors shown here come from a man in his 70s in good health and CMV-seropositive.

The chain is built from TRBV2 and TRBJ2-2, with TRBD1 matching 10 bases. CDR3 size: 21 residues. V trimming: 4 bases; J trimming: 4 bases; junction bases outside the gene matches: 21. Germline loops: CDR1 SNHLY, CDR2 FYNNEI. The chain's CDR3 is CASSGGTGQGGICAATGELFF. CDR3 DNA: TGTGCCAGCAGTGGGGGAACTGGACAGGGGGGGATCTGCGCCGCCACCGGGGAGCTGTTTTTT.

This rearrangement joins TRBV6-5 to TRBJ2-7; D gene uncertain. This CDR3 has 15 amino acids. Trimming took off 4 bases at V and 3 bases at J, with 16 bases between the two ends. Germline V gives CDR1 MNHEY, CDR2 SVGAGI. CDR3 bases: TGTGCCAGCAGTTCCGACTTAGCTAAGTACTACGAGCAGTACTTC. The encoded protein is CASSSDLAKYYEQYF.

This clone occurred once. V usage is TRBV4-1 and J usage is TRBJ2-1; 13 bases agree with TRBD2. J was trimmed by 4 bases and V by 0 bases; bases with no gene match: 12. The length of the CDR3 is 20 residues. CDR1 is MGHRA and CDR2 is YSYEKL in the germline V gene. This CDR3 is CASSQDHGRLAGGRYNEQFF. CDR3 coding DNA: TGCGCCAGCAGCCAAGATCACGGCCGACTAGCGGGGGGACGGTACAATGAGCAGTTCTTC.

CDR3 DNA: TGCGCCAGCAGCCAAATGACAGGGCCCTACGAGCAGTACTTC. This sequence encodes CASSQMTGPYEQYF. The V gene is TRBV4-3, the J gene TRBJ2-7, with 7 bases lining up with TRBD1. This CDR3 is 14 amino acids long. V dropped 2 bases and J dropped 2; count of bases not matched to a gene: 3. The germline gives CDR1 LGHNA, CDR2 YSLEER.

J is TRBJ1-1 and V is TRBV29-1; tentatively, D is TRBD1 (5 bases). CDR3 length equals 10 residues. V gave up 8 bases and J gave up 3 bases, with 7 bases separating them. The germline V gene encodes CDR1 SQVTM and CDR2 ANQGSEA. CDR3 sequence (DNA): TGCAGCTCGGGGGACACTGAAGCTTTCTTT. The encoded protein is CSSGDTEAFF.

The chain combines TRBV6-1 with TRBJ2-2; 8 bases match TRBD1. J was trimmed by 3 bases and V by 3 bases; bases with no gene match: 3. Per the germline V gene, CDR1 is MNHNS and CDR2 is SASEGT. This CDR3 spans 15 amino acids. CDR3 DNA: TGTGCCAGCAGTGAGGGGACAGGAGACACCGGGGAGCTGTTTTTT. Protein sequence: CASSEGTGDTGELFF.

This clone was picked up one time. V gene TRBV30 combines with J gene TRBJ2-3, with 10 bases lining up with TRBD2. Germline V gives CDR1 GTSNPN, CDR2 SVGIG (reference sequence). Germline trimming cut 4 bases from V and 3 bases from J; bases unmatched to any gene: 7. There are 15 residues in the CDR3. The CDR3 nucleotides are TGTGCCTGGACTTCAAGCGGGAGGGGTACAGATACGCAGTATTTT. Protein: CAWTSSGRGTDTQYF.

The rearrangement uses TRBV19 and TRBJ1-5, with no clear D. V lost 6 bases to trimming and J lost 0 bases, with 3 bases between them. Germline CDR1 LNHDA, CDR2 SQIVND (reference sequence). The CDR3 spans 12 residues. The CDR3 DNA follows: TGTGCCAGTAGGAGTAGCAATCAGCCCCAGCATTTT. Translating it yields CASRSSNQPQHF.

This clone was found a few times. The chain has TRBV6-1 and TRBJ2-1; TRBD1 aligns across 9 bases. The CDR3 is made up of 15 amino acids. The V and J ends lost 7 bases and 2 bases, in that order; junction bases with no gene match: 6. From germline, CDR1 is MNHNS and CDR2 SASEGT. CDR3 sequence: CASTFGTGTYNEQFF. The CDR3 DNA sequence: TGTGCCAGCACCTTCGGGACAGGGACCTACAATGAGCAGTTCTTC.

The chain links TRBV6-1 to TRBJ2-2; D remains unclear. Trimming stripped 4 bases from V and 0 bases from J, with 12 bases between. The CDR3 has 16 residues. Germline CDR1 MNHNS, CDR2 SASEGT. For the CDR3, the DNA is TGTGCCAGCAGTGCCCGGAGCAGCCCGAACACCGGGGAGCTGTTTTTT. Translating gives CASSARSSPNTGELFF.

The chain joins TRBV28 to TRBJ1-2; D is ambiguous. The V gene's germline CDR1 is MDHEN and CDR2 SYDVKM. V lost 5 bases to trimming and J lost 7 bases, with 17 bases between them. The length of the CDR3 is 14 residues. The CDR3 DNA is TGTGCCAGCAGTCTTCCGGGGTTGGTCGGTGGCTACACCTTC. This sequence encodes CASSLPGLVGGYTF.

The chain uses TRBV19 and TRBJ1-2; 7 nucleotides agree with TRBD1. CDR3 length equals 14 residues. The junction had 10 bases not matched to a gene; V was cut back by 10 bases and J by 2 bases. Germline V gene data show CDR1 as LNHDA and CDR2 as SQIVND (reference sequence). The CDR3 spells CAIRPRDRNYGYTF. In DNA form, the CDR3 reads TGTGCCATCAGGCCCCGGGACAGAAACTATGGCTACACCTTC.

V and J are TRBV7-9 and TRBJ2-5, with 8 positions matching TRBD2. V shed 2 bases, J shed 5 bases, and the junction held 7 bases outside the gene matches. Looked up from germline, CDR1 is SEHNR and CDR2 is FQNEAQ (reference sequence). This CDR3 is 15 amino acids long. The CDR3 loop is CASSLRGGVAETQYF. The CDR3 DNA follows: TGTGCCAGCAGCTTACGGGGGGGAGTAGCGGAGACCCAGTACTTC.

There are a few counts of this clone. The chain uses TRBV7-6 and TRBJ1-4, with 8 bases lining up with TRBD1. V lost 5 bases and J lost 8; bases outside the gene matches: 7. Germline V gene lookup returns CDR1 SGHVS and CDR2 FNYEAQ. The CDR3 spans 14 residues. The CDR3 here is CASSIGQGGEKLFF. The CDR3 bases are TGTGCCAGCAGCATAGGACAGGGTGGCGAAAAACTGTTTTTT.

The V gene is TRBV2, the J gene TRBJ2-3; perhaps TRBD2 as D (5 bases). The germline V and J ends were trimmed by 7 bases and 6 bases, with 17 bases remaining between them. Germline V gene sequence: CDR1 SNHLY, CDR2 FYNNEI. This CDR3 contains 14 residues. The CDR3 nucleotides are TGTGCCAGCAACCGAGCGGCAAGGGCGGATACGCAGTATTTT. Residues: CASNRAARADTQYF.

The V gene is TRBV29-1, the J gene TRBJ2-2, with 9 bases identical to TRBD1. The CDR3 consists of 14 residues. Germline lookup yields CDR1 SQVTM and CDR2 ANQGSEA. V lost 6 bases and J lost 6; bases outside the gene matches: 8. CDR3 region: CSVQPGQGAGELFF. CDR3 bases: TGCAGCGTCCAGCCGGGACAGGGTGCCGGGGAGCTGTTTTTT.